This T cell receptor beta chain was obtained from a study of T-cell memory formation after mild COVID-19. Study findings and constraints: Among contracting clones, CD4+ were mainly CM/EM and CD8+ enriched in EMRA.

This clonotype was picked up many times. The antigen remains unidentified. The CDR3 totals 22 residues. Looked up from germline, CDR1 is GTSNPN and CDR2 is SVGIG (reference sequence). Trimming removed 3 bases at V and 0 bases at J, with 36 bases between. TCRdb recomputed calls from the 5' RACE reads with MiXCR, one row per CDR3 protein. This sample yields under 150,000 distinct CDR3 sequences, of which about 17% are seen a single time; over 11% belongs to the top ten. The chain carries TRBV30 and TRBJ2-7; D may correspond to TRBD1 or TRBD2 (5 bases each). Sample: PBMCs or a T cell subset sorted from them (not recorded which). The receptor comes from an adult woman who had mild COVID-19 (a few samples of this study predate the infection). Cell type and time point are not known. CDR3 sequence: CAWSDARVGLFEVQEGSYEQYF. The CDR3 DNA is TGTGCCTGGAGCGACGCCAGGGTAGGATTGTTCGAAGTCCAAGAGGGCTCCTACGAGCAGTACTTC.